In this sample, the clone carrying this T cell receptor beta chain turned up once. Survey-level TCR beta sequencing used the immunoSEQ assay. Produced via immunoSEQ multiplex PCR; TCRdb's table is partial and in-frame only. This sample yields under 55,000 clones, of which approximately 95% are seen a single time; around 10% belongs to the top ten. CDR3 length: 13 residues. The germline CDR1 and CDR2 sequences are SGHTA and FQGNSA. V lost 2 bases, J lost 2 bases, and 6 bases lay in between. V and J are TRBV7-2 and TRBJ1-2; D is unclear. Sequencing was carried out using PBMCs. This receptor was identified in a man aged 40-50 years with rheumatoid arthritis. CDR3 sequence reads: CASSLLGNYGYTF. DNA of the CDR3: TGTGCCAGCAGCTTATTGGGGAACTATGGCTACACCTTC.